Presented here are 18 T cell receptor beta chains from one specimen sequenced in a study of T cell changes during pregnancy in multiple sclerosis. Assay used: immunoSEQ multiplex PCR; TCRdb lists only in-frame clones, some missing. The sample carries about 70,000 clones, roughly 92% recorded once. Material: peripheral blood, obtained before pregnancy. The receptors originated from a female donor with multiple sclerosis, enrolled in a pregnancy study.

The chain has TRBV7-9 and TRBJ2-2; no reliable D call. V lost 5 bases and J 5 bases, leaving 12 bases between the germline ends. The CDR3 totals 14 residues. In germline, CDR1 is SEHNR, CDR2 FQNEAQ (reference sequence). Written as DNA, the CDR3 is TGTGCCAGCAGCGCGCTGACTCCTACCGGGGAGCTGTTTTTT. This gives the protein CASSALTPTGELFF.

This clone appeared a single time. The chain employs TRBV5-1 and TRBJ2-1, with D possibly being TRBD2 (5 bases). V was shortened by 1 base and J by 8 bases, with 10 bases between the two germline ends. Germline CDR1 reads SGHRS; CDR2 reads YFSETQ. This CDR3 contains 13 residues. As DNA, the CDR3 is TGCGCCAGCAGCTTGCAAGCCGGGGATGAGCAGTTCTTC. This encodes CASSLQAGDEQFF. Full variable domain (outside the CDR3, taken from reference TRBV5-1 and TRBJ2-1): KAGVTQTPRYLIKTRGQQVTLSCSPISGHRSVSWYQQTPGQGLQFLFEYFSETQRNKGNFPGRFSGRQFSNSRSEMNVSTLELGDSALYLCASSLQAGDEQFFGPGTRLTVL.

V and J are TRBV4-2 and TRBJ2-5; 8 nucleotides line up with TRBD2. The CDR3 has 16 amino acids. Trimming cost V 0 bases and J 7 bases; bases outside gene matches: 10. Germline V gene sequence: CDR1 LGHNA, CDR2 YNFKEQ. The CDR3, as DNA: TGTGCCAGCAGCCAAGATCCCCTAGCGGGTGGGGGGACCCAGTACTTC. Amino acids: CASSQDPLAGGGTQYF.

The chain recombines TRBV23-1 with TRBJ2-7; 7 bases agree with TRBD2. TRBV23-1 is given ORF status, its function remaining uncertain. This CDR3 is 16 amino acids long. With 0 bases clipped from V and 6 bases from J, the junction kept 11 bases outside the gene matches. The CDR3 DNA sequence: TGCGCCAGCAGTCAATCGATGGCGGGAGTGGTAACCGAGCAGTACTTC. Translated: CASSQSMAGVVTEQYF.

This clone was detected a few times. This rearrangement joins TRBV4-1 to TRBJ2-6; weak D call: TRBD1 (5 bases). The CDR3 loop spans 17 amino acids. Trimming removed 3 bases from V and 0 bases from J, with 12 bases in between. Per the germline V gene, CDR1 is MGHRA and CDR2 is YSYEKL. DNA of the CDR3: TGCGCCAGCAGCCAGGATCTTACAGGCTCTGGGGCCAACGTCCTGACTTTC. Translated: CASSQDLTGSGANVLTF.

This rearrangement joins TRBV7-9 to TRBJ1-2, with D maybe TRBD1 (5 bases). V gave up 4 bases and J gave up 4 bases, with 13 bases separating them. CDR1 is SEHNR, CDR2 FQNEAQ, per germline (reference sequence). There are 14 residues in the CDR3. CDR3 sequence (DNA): TGTGCCAGCAGCTCATGGGGGGGTACCTATGGCTACACCTTC. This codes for CASSSWGGTYGYTF. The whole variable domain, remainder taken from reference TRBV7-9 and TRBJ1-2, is DTGVSQNPRHKITKRGQNVTFRCDPISEHNRLYWYRQTLGQGPEFLTYFQNEAQLEKSRLLSDRFSAERPKGSFSTLEIQRTEQGDSAMYLCASSSWGGTYGYTFGSGTRLTVV.

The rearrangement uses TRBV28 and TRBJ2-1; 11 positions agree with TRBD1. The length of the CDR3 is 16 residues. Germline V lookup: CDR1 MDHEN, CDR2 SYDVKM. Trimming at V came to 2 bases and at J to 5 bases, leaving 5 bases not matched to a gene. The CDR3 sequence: CASSLGGTGGNNEQFF. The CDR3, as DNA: TGTGCCAGCAGTTTAGGTGGGACAGGGGGTAACAATGAGCAGTTCTTC.

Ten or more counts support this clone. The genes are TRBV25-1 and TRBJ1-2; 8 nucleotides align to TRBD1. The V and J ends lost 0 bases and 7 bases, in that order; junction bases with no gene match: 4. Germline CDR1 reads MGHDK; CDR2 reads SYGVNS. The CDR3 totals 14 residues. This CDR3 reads CASSEYSGGSGYTF. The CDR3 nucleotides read TGTGCCAGCAGTGAATATTCAGGGGGCAGTGGCTACACCTTC.

CDR3 coding DNA: TGTGCCAGCAGACCCTCGATAGATGGCTACACCTTC. Its protein product is CASRPSIDGYTF. This rearrangement joins TRBV6-6 to TRBJ1-2, with D uncertain. CDR3 size: 12 residues. The V gene's germline CDR1 is MNHNY and CDR2 SVGAGI (reference sequence). V was shortened by 6 bases and J by 6 bases, with 11 bases between the two germline ends.

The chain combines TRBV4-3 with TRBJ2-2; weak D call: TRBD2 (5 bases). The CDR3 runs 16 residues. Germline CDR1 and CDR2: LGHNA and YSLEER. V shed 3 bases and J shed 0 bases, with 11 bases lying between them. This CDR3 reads CASSHLGLSNTGELFF. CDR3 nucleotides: TGCGCCAGCAGCCACCTCGGACTCTCGAACACCGGGGAGCTGTTTTTT.

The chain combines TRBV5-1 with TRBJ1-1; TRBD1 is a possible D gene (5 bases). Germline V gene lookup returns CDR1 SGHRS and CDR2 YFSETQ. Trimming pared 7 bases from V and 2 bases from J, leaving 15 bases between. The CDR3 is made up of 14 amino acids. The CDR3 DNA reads TGCGCCAGCGGAGGGGAGAGGTCAAACACTGAAGCTTTCTTT. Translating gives CASGGERSNTEAFF.

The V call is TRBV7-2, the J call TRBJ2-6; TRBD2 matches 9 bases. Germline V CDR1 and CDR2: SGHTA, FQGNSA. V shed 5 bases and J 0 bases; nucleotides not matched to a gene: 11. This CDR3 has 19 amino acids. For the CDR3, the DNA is TGTGCCAGCAGCCCACGAGGTGATAGCGGGAGCTCTGGGGCCAACGTCCTGACTTTC. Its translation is CASSPRGDSGSSGANVLTF.

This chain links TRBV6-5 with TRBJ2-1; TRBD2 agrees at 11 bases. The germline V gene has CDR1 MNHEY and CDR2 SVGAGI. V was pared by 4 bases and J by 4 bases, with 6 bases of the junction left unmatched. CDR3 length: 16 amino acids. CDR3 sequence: CASSFFGLAGYNEQFF. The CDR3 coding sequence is TGTGCCAGCAGTTTCTTCGGACTAGCGGGTTACAATGAGCAGTTCTTC.

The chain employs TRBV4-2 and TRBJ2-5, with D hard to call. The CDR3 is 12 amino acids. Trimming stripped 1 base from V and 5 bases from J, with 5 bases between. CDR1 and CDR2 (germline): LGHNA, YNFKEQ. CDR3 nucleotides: TGTGCCAGCAGCCAAGCTTTTGAGACCCAGTACTTC. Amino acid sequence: CASSQAFETQYF.

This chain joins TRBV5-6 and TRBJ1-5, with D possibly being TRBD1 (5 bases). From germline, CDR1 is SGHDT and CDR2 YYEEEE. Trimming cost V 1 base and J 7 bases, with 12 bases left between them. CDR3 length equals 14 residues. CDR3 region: CASSLMAGMQPQHF. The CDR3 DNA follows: TGTGCCAGCAGCTTGATGGCAGGGATGCAGCCCCAGCATTTT. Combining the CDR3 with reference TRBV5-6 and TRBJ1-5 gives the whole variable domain DAGVTQSPTHLIKTRGQQVTLRCSPKSGHDTVSWYQQALGQGPQFIFQYYEEEERQRGNFPDRFSGHQFPNYSSELNVNALLLGDSALYLCASSLMAGMQPQHFGDGTRLSIL.

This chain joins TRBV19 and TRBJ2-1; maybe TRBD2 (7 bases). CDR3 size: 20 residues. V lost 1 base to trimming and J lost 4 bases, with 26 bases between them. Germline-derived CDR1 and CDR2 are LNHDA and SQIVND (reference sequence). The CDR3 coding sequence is TGTGCCAGTAGTATAGTTGAGGGAGGGCCATATAGGGGGGGATACAATGAGCAGTTCTTC. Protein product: CASSIVEGGPYRGGYNEQFF. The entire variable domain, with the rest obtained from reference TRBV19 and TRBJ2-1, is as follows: DGGITQSPKYLFRKEGQNVTLSCEQNLNHDAMYWYRQDPGQGLRLIYYSQIVNDFQKGDIAEGYSVSREKKESFPLTVTSAQKNPTAFYLCASSIVEGGPYRGGYNEQFFGPGTRLTVL.

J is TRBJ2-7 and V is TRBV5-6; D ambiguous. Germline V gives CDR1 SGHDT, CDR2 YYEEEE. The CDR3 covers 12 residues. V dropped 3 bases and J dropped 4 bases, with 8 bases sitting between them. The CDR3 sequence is CASSSASYEQYF. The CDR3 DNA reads TGTGCCAGCAGCTCCGCTAGTTACGAGCAGTACTTC.

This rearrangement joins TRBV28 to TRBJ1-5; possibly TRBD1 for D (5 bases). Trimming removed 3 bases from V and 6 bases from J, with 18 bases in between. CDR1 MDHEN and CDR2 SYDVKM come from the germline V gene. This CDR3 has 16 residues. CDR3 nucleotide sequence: TGTGCCAGCAGTTTGAGGGGTGGGGGGGTCGTTCAGCCCCAGCATTTT. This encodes CASSLRGGGVVQPQHF.